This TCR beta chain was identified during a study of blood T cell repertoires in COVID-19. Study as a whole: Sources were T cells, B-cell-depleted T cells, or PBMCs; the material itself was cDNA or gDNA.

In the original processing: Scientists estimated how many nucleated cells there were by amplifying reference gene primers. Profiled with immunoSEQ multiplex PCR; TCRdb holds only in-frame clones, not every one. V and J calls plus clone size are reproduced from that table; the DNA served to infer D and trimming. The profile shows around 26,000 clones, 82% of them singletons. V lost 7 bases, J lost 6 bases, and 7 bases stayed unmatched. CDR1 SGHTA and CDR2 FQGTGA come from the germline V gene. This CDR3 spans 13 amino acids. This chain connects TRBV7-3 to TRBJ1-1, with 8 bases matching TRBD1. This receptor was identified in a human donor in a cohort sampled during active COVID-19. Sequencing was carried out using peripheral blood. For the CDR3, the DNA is TGTGCCAGCAAGGCTACAGGGGGTGCTGAAGCTTTCTTT. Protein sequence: CASKATGGAEAFF.